The rows below give T cell receptor beta chains drawn from one sample of a study of blood T cell repertoires in COVID-19. Data came from immunoSEQ multiplex PCR; TCRdb stores just in-frame clones and leaves some out. The sample has under 200,000 clones, approximately 80% seen once. Sequences were obtained from PBMCs or T cells enriched from blood (not recorded which). These TCRs come from a woman aged 60-75 years with acute COVID-19. Both conserved end residues are part of each CDR3. D genes are given only for firm matches. Size tells how often a clone was seen (once, few, many) or the class of an expanded clone, and some rows leave it out.

j_gene | v_gene | d_gene | abundance | CDR3aa | CDR3nt
TRBJ1-2 | TRBV6-4 | TRBD1 | few | CASSETGAYGYTF | TGTGCCAGCAGTGAGACAGGGGCTTATGGCTACACCTTC
TRBJ1-3 | TRBV19 | NA | NA | CATVPSEGRGSGNTIYF | TGTGCCACCGTCCCCTCAGAGGGAAGGGGGTCTGGAAACACCATATATTTT
TRBJ1-2 | TRBV12-3/TRBV12-4 | TRBD1 | NA | CASRGQGAGGYTF | TGTGCCAGCAGGGGACAGGGGGCCGGCGGCTACACCTTC
TRBJ2-1 | TRBV3-1/TRBV3-2 | TRBD2 | NA | CASSQWTSGSSNEQFF | TGTGCCAGCAGCCAGTGGACTAGCGGGAGTTCGAATGAGCAGTTCTTC
TRBJ1-2 | TRBV6-5 | TRBD1 | NA | CASWTGGTSTF | TGTGCCAGCTGGACAGGGGGAACTTCCACCTTC
TRBJ1-1 | TRBV12-3/TRBV12-4 | NA | NA | CASSPGVNTEAFF | TGTGCCAGCAGCCCGGGGGTGAACACTGAAGCTTTCTTT
TRBJ1-2 | TRBV4-1 | NA | NA | CASSDGPRANYGYTF | TGCGCCAGCAGCGACGGCCCGAGGGCAAACTATGGCTACACCTTC
TRBJ2-5 | TRBV10-1 | NA | NA | CASRKPEGPKETQYF | TGCGCCAGCAGAAAACCGGAGGGCCCAAAGGAGACCCAGTACTTC
TRBJ2-4 | TRBV24-1 | NA | NA | CATSDRTPGKNIQYF | TGTGCCACCAGTGACCGAACTCCCGGGAAAAACATTCAGTACTTC
TRBJ2-7 | TRBV7-8 | TRBD2 | few | CASSRREGSTPEEQYF | TGTGCCAGCAGTCGGCGGGAGGGCTCTACTCCGGAGGAGCAGTACTTC
TRBJ1-2 | TRBV5-5 | NA | NA | CASSPMGGPNYGYTF | TGTGCCAGCAGCCCGATGGGCGGGCCTAACTATGGCTACACCTTC
TRBJ2-1 | TRBV18 | TRBD1 | NA | CASSLGTGVYNEQFF | TGTGCCAGCTCACTAGGGACAGGGGTCTACAATGAGCAGTTCTTC
TRBJ1-1 | TRBV5-6 | NA | NA | CASSRGPEAFF | TGTGCCAGCAGCCGCGGTCCAGAAGCTTTCTTT
TRBJ1-2 | TRBV4-3 | NA | once | CASSQGLGGSYGYTF | TGCGCCAGCAGCCAGGGGTTGGGGGGGTCCTATGGCTACACCTTC
TRBJ2-7 | TRBV4-1 | TRBD1 | NA | CASSWAGTGSYEQYF | TGCGCCAGCAGCTGGGCCGGGACAGGGTCCTACGAGCAGTACTTC
TRBJ2-7 | TRBV5-1 | NA | NA | CASSLGDTSGRQYF | TGCGCCAGCAGCTTGGGAGACACGTCTGGGCGGCAGTACTTC
TRBJ1-2 | TRBV5-1 | TRBD1 | NA | CASRTGGSYGYTF | TGCGCCAGCAGGACAGGGGGCTCTTATGGCTACACCTTC
TRBJ2-2 | TRBV9 | NA | few | CASSVDWSRTGELFF | TGTGCCAGCAGCGTAGACTGGAGTAGGACCGGGGAGCTGTTTTTT
TRBJ1-1 | TRBV19 | NA | once | CASRTSSANTEAFF | TGTGCCAGTAGAACCTCTAGTGCGAACACTGAAGCTTTCTTT
TRBJ2-1 | TRBV6-1 | TRBD2 | NA | CASSEFGTSLYNEQFF | TGTGCCAGCAGTGAATTCGGGACTAGCCTGTACAATGAGCAGTTCTTC
TRBJ2-1 | TRBV28 | TRBD1 | NA | CASNLRDRPYNEQFF | TGTGCCAGCAACCTCCGGGACAGACCCTACAATGAGCAGTTCTTC
TRBJ2-2 | TRBV11-2 | NA | NA | CASRLENTGELFF | TGTGCCAGCAGACTAGAGAACACCGGGGAGCTGTTTTTT
TRBJ2-1 | TRBV30 | TRBD2 | NA | CAWSPGTRGTEQFF | TGTGCCTGGAGTCCCGGGACTAGGGGGACTGAGCAGTTCTTC
TRBJ2-7 | TRBV7-2 | NA | NA | CASSARGGRAYEQYF | TGTGCCAGCAGCGCCCGAGGAGGTAGGGCCTACGAGCAGTACTTC
TRBJ1-2 | TRBV27 | TRBD1 | NA | CASSLIRQGAYYGYTF | TGTGCCAGCAGTTTAATACGACAGGGGGCGTACTATGGCTACACCTTC
TRBJ2-1 | TRBV19 | TRBD2 | NA | CASSEGLAFYNEQFF | TGTGCCAGTAGTGAGGGACTAGCGTTCTACAATGAGCAGTTCTTC
TRBJ2-5 | TRBV25-1 | TRBD2 | NA | CASTMGGRKTQYF | TGTGCCAGCACGATGGGAGGGCGGAAGACCCAGTACTTC
TRBJ1-1 | TRBV19 | NA | NA | CASSIGETEAFF | TGTGCCAGTAGTATCGGGGAAACTGAAGCTTTCTTT
TRBJ2-5 | TRBV24-1 | TRBD1 | NA | CATSEPGTARRETQYF | TGTGCCACCAGTGAACCCGGGACAGCCCGTCGGGAGACCCAGTACTTC